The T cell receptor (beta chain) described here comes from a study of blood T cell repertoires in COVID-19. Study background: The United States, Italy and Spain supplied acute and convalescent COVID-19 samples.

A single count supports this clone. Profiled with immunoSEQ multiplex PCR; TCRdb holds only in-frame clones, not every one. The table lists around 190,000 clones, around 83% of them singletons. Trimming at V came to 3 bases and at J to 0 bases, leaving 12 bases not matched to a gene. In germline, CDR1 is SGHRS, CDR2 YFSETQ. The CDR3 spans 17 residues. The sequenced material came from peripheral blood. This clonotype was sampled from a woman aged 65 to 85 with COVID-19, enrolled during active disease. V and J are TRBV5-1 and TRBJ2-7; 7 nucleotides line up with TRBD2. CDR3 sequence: CASSSKGPGGSSYEQYF. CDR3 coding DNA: TGCGCCAGCAGCTCGAAAGGTCCGGGCGGGAGCTCCTACGAGCAGTACTTC.